This record looks at one T cell receptor (beta chain) sequence and its context. The CDR3 has 15 residues. Per the germline V gene, CDR1 is SGHDN and CDR2 is FVKESK. V lost 1 base, J lost 8 bases, and 15 bases lay in between. The sample is drawn from a study of blood T cell repertoires in COVID-19. The overall study: From the United States, Italy and Spain came samples of acute and convalescent COVID-19.

Only in-frame clones appear in the TCRdb table, and some are missing; sequencing was by immunoSEQ multiplex PCR. The repertoire holds around 120,000 clones, with approximately 87% as singletons. The sequenced material came from peripheral blood. This clonotype originated in a woman in her seventies with acute or convalescent COVID-19. The V gene is TRBV14, the J gene TRBJ2-4, with D tentatively TRBD2 (5 bases). The CDR3 nucleotides read TGTGCCAGCAGCCAAGTGTCCGGGATGGGGTACATTCAGTACTTC. It encodes CASSQVSGMGYIQYF. The complete variable domain, with remaining parts taken from reference TRBV14 and TRBJ2-4, reads EAGVTQFPSHSVIEKGQTVTLRCDPISGHDNLYWYRRVMGKEIKFLLHFVKESKQDESGMPNNRFLAERTGGTYSTLKVQPAELEDSGVYFCASSQVSGMGYIQYFGAGTRLSVL.